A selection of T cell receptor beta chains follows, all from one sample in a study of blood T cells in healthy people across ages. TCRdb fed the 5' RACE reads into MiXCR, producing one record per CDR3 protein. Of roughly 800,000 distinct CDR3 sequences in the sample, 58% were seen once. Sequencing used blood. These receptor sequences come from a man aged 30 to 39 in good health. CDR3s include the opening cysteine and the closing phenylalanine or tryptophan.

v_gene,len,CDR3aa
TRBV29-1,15,CSVRPGAGRNYEQYF
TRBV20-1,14,CSARGGEVRNEQFF
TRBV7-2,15,CASSLAENSYNEQFF
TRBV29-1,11,CSVEEGRGYTF
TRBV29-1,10,CTDGGDGYTF
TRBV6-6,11,CASTMGDTYTF
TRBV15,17,CATSRVGSLPGAPVNTF
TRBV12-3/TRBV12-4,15,CASSLPGQGLDTQYF
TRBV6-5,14,CASRYGTEDYGYTF
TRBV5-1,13,CASSDRPTYEQYF
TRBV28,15,CASSLSRVAKATQYF
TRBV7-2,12,CASSYSGRGQFF
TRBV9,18,CASSVTPRSVARNTEAFF
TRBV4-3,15,CASSQDTGQQETQYF
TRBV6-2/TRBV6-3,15,CASTTTGEKLYEQYF
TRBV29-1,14,CSVISGNIGGEQYF
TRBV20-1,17,CSARDPGGGLSYNEQFF
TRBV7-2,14,CASSGGGRIYGYTF
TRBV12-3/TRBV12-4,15,CASSPRGTNRETQYF
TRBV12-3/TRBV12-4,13,CAIATQMNTEAFF
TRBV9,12,CASSVEGDTQYF
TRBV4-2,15,CASSPQLAGDNEQFF
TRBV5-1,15,CASSPRNSLTDTQYF
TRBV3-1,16,CASSREPGGTGSPLHF
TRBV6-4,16,CASSRAGRALYSEQFF
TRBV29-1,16,CSVEEWASFGGETQYF
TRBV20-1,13,CSANAGGQETQYF
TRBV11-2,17,CASSRTSGRSSTDTQYF
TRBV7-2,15,CASSFAGLAIETQYF
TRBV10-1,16,CASSESTALGRDEQFF
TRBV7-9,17,CASSGQGASSSYNEQFF
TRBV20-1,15,CSASPPGTLSLTLHF
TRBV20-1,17,CSAQPSLGQGITDTQYF
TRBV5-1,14,CASSLQGARETQYF
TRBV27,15,CASSSWGSGANVLTF
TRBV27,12,CASRAGPYEQYF
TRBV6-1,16,CASSLDRGGPTNEQFF
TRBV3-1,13,CASSLHDGWDRYF
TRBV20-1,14,CSAINRVLDQPQHF
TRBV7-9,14,CASSSRQGWGEQYF
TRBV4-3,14,CASSQGLVSYEQYF
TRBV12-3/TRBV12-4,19,CASSLGLAGGLSSADTQYF